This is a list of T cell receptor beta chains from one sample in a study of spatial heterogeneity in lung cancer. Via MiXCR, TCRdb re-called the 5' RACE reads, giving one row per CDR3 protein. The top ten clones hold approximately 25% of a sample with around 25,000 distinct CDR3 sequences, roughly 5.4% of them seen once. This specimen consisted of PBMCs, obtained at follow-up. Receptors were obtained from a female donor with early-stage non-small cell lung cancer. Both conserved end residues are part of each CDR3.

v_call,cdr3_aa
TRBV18,CASSPRQQETQYF
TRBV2,CASMLTSGGADTQYF
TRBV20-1,CSASEDSYEQYF
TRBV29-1,CSVDTPPITEAFF
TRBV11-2,CASSLGTQYTDTQYF
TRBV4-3,CASSQGSGTGLGEQYF
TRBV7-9,CASSLASPTDTQYF
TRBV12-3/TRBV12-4,CASRSYREPTEAFF
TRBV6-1,CASRGYTNTGELFF
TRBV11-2,CASSSLSGEQFF
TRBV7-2,CASSLQAGGGETQYF
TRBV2,CASRMGSLGHNEQFF
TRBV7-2,CASSLVAKNIQYF
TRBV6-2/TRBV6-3,CASSSVGRGPMEAFF
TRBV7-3,CASSLTLTSGSLGELFF
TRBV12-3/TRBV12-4,CASSSAGQGASQPQHF
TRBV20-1,CSARVGAGGPVDTQYF
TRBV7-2,CASSLVAGGMNEQFF
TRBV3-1,CASSQEFGTRMNTEAFF
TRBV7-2,CASRRDRADTQYF
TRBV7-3,CASSLTASSTDTQYF
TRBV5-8,CASSVNPGTGPSYGYTF
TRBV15,CATRTGSGNTIYF
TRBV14,CASSQDPTGSYGYTF
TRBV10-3,CAISDPGTSGRDGYGMGQFF
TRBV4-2,CASSQEGGGATDTQYF
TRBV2,CASKKDPTGELFF
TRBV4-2,CASSQDRGQETQYF
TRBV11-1,CASSLALTSGLSYEQYF